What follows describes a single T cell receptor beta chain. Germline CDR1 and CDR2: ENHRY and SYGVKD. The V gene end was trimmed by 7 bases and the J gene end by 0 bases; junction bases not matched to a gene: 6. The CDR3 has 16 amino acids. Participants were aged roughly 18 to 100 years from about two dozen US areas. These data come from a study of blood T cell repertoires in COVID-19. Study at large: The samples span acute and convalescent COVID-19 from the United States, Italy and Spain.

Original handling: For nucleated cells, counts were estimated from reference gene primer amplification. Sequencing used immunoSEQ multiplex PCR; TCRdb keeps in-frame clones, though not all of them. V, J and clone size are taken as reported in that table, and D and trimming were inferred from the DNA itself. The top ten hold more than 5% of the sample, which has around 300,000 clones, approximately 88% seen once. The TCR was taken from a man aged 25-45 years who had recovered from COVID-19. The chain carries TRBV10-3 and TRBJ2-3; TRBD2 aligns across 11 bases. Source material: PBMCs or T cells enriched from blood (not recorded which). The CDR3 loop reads CAINSLAGASTDTQYF. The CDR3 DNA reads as TGTGCCATCAACTCACTAGCGGGGGCCAGCACAGATACGCAGTATTTT.